This TCR beta chain was found in a study of blood T cells in healthy people across ages. The donors, aged about 6 to 100, were healthy Caucasians from Russia. Study outcomes and limitations: Higher diversity, along with more naive CD4+ cells, distinguished long-lived donors from aged donors.

The authors ran a second PCR of 7 to 11 cycles using a sample-barcoded 5' primer and a J-beta primer mix. TCRdb re-called the 5' RACE reads with MiXCR, one entry per CDR3 protein. Of 850,000 to 950,000 distinct CDR3 sequences listed, more than 25% are singletons. Ten or more counts support this clonotype. The antigen is unknown. This clonotype originated in a woman older than 75 in good health. Sequencing was done on a sample of blood.

The CDR3 sequence: CASSELAPSAGEQYF. The CDR3 DNA is TGTGCCAGCAGTGAACTGGCACCCTCTGCGGGCGAGCAGTACTTC. V is TRBV6-1 and J is TRBJ2-5, with a tentative D call TRBD2 (5 bases). Near its end, the DNA agrees better with TRBJ2-7, so the J call may be wrong. CDR3 size: 15 residues. Germline V gene lookup returns CDR1 MNHNS and CDR2 SASEGT.